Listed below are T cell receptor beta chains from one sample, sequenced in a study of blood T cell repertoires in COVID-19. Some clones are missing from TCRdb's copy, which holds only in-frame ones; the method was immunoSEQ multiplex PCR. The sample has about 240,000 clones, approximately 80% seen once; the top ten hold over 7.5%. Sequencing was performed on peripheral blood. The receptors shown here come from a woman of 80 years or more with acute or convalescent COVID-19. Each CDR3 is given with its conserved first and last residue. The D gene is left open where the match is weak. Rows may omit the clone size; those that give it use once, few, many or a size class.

DNA: TGTGCCAGCAGCTCGGGACAGGGCAACGATCAGCCCCAGCATTTT
CDR3: CASSSGQGNDQPQHF
V: TRBV7-8
D: TRBD1
J: TRBJ1-5
size: NA

DNA: TGTGCCAGCAGCGGGGGACAGGGTCAAAATTCACCCCTCCACTTT
CDR3: CASSGGQGQNSPLHF
V: TRBV11-2
D: TRBD1
J: TRBJ1-6
size: NA

DNA: TGTGCCAGTAAACAGGGGGCAAACTACAATGAGCAGTTCTTC
CDR3: CASKQGANYNEQFF
V: TRBV19
D: TRBD1
J: TRBJ2-1
size: few

DNA: TGCAGTGCTAGTCTTTCTGGGGCCAACGTCCTGACTTTC
CDR3: CSASLSGANVLTF
V: TRBV20-1
D: NA
J: TRBJ2-6
size: NA

DNA: TGCGCCAGCAGCCAAACCAGCGGACAGGGGGGCTTCTACGAGCAGTACTTC
CDR3: CASSQTSGQGGFYEQYF
V: TRBV4-1
D: TRBD1
J: TRBJ2-7
size: once

DNA: TGTGCCAGCAGCTCCAGCGGGGGCGCAACCGGGGAGCTGTTTTTT
CDR3: CASSSSGGATGELFF
V: TRBV7-3
D: TRBD2
J: TRBJ2-2
size: NA

DNA: TGTGCCATCAGTGTACGTCCCGCCTTTGCGGGGGGAGTGATCGGGGAGCTGTTTTTT
CDR3: CAISVRPAFAGGVIGELFF
V: TRBV10-3
D: TRBD2
J: TRBJ2-2
size: NA

DNA: TGTGCCAGCAGCCAAGATAACCGACAGGGAGCTGAAAAACTGTTTTTT
CDR3: CASSQDNRQGAEKLFF
V: TRBV3-1/TRBV3-2
D: TRBD1
J: TRBJ1-4
size: NA

DNA: TGTGCCAGCAGCCCCAGCGGACGCCCCGTCCTGACTTTC
CDR3: CASSPSGRPVLTF
V: TRBV27
D: NA
J: TRBJ2-6
size: NA

DNA: TGTGCTAGTGGTCGACAGGGGACTGAAGCTTTCTTT
CDR3: CASGRQGTEAFF
V: TRBV12-5
D: TRBD1
J: TRBJ1-1
size: few

DNA: TGCGCCAGCAGTTACGACAGGTACGAGCAGTACTTC
CDR3: CASSYDRYEQYF
V: TRBV5-1
D: NA
J: TRBJ2-7
size: NA

DNA: TGTGCCAGCAGCTTAGAGTTAGCGGGGTATGAGCAGTTCTTC
CDR3: CASSLELAGYEQFF
V: TRBV7-9
D: TRBD2
J: TRBJ2-1
size: NA

DNA: TGTGCCAGCAGTTTATTGGTAGGGGGCAGAGGCACTGAAGCTTTCTTT
CDR3: CASSLLVGGRGTEAFF
V: TRBV28
D: TRBD1
J: TRBJ1-1
size: NA

DNA: TGTGCCAGCAGGGACCCGGGAGTAGAGACCCAGTACTTC
CDR3: CASRDPGVETQYF
V: TRBV2
D: NA
J: TRBJ2-5
size: NA

DNA: TGTGCCAGCAGCTTAGCCGGACTGTGGGATGAGCAGTTCTTC
CDR3: CASSLAGLWDEQFF
V: TRBV11-2
D: NA
J: TRBJ2-1
size: NA

DNA: TGTGCCAGCAGCTTAGACGCGGGCCACATGAACACTGAAGCTTTCTTT
CDR3: CASSLDAGHMNTEAFF
V: TRBV7-2
D: NA
J: TRBJ1-1
size: NA

DNA: TGTGCCACCAGTGACGCAGCCAGGGGGTTCGAGACCCAGTACTTC
CDR3: CATSDAARGFETQYF
V: TRBV24-1
D: TRBD1
J: TRBJ2-5
size: NA

DNA: TGTGCCAGCAGCTTGCAAGGTGGGAGGAACACCGGGGAGCTGTTTTTT
CDR3: CASSLQGGRNTGELFF
V: TRBV11-3
D: NA
J: TRBJ2-2
size: NA

DNA: TGTGCCAGCAGTTTAACGGGACTCAGAAATGAAAAACTGTTTTTT
CDR3: CASSLTGLRNEKLFF
V: TRBV28
D: NA
J: TRBJ1-4
size: NA

DNA: TGCGCCAGCAGCCCGGGCCCTAGCTCAACTAATGAAAAACTGTTTTTT
CDR3: CASSPGPSSTNEKLFF
V: TRBV5-1
D: NA
J: TRBJ1-4
size: NA

DNA: TGCGCCAGCAGCTTGGCCATACAGGAAGGTGGTTCACCCCTCCACTTT
CDR3: CASSLAIQEGGSPLHF
V: TRBV5-1
D: NA
J: TRBJ1-6
size: NA

DNA: TGTGCCGGCGGGTACAGGGGGACCCAGCATTTT
CDR3: CAGGYRGTQHF
V: TRBV6-5
D: TRBD1
J: TRBJ1-5
size: once

DNA: TGTGCCAGCAGCTTAGATATAAATTCACCCCTCCACTTT
CDR3: CASSLDINSPLHF
V: TRBV11-2
D: NA
J: TRBJ1-6
size: few

DNA: TGTGCCAGCAGCCCGGCTACAGGATACGCCTACGAGCAGTACTTC
CDR3: CASSPATGYAYEQYF
V: TRBV6-5
D: NA
J: TRBJ2-7
size: NA

DNA: TGTGCCAGTAATCCTACAGGGCACCACTATGGCTACACCTTC
CDR3: CASNPTGHHYGYTF
V: TRBV19
D: NA
J: TRBJ1-2
size: NA

DNA: TGTGCCAGCAGCCCTGTGGGGCTCTATGGCTACACCTTC
CDR3: CASSPVGLYGYTF
V: TRBV14
D: NA
J: TRBJ1-2
size: few

DNA: TGTGCCAGCAGCCCAATCCCAGGGGGCAATGAGCAGTTCTTC
CDR3: CASSPIPGGNEQFF
V: TRBV7-3
D: TRBD1
J: TRBJ2-1
size: NA

DNA: TGTGCCAGCAGCATCCTCAAGGGGGCGGAAGGCTACACCTTC
CDR3: CASSILKGAEGYTF
V: TRBV7-2
D: TRBD1
J: TRBJ1-2
size: NA

DNA: TGTGCCAGCAGTAGGGCTAGCGGGGGGGCCGTTCGGGTAGAGACCCAGTACTTC
CDR3: CASSRASGGAVRVETQYF
V: TRBV2
D: TRBD2
J: TRBJ2-5
size: NA

DNA: TGCGCCAGCAGCTTGGGACAGGAGGCCACCGGGGAGCTGTTTTTT
CDR3: CASSLGQEATGELFF
V: TRBV5-1
D: NA
J: TRBJ2-2
size: NA

DNA: TGTGCCTGGAGTGGACAGGGGAGTCCGCTATCGAACACTGAAGCTTTCTTT
CDR3: CAWSGQGSPLSNTEAFF
V: TRBV30
D: TRBD1
J: TRBJ1-1
size: NA

DNA: TGCGCCAGCAGCCCGCGGGGTAGGACAAACCCTGAAGCTTTCTTT
CDR3: CASSPRGRTNPEAFF
V: TRBV5-1
D: NA
J: TRBJ1-1
size: NA

DNA: TGTGCCAGCAGTTTAATGGCAGGGAAATACGGCTACACCTTC
CDR3: CASSLMAGKYGYTF
V: TRBV28
D: NA
J: TRBJ1-2
size: NA

DNA: TGCGCCAGCAGCCCGAAGACAGGGGGGAACACTGAAGCTTTCTTT
CDR3: CASSPKTGGNTEAFF
V: TRBV5-1
D: TRBD1
J: TRBJ1-1
size: NA

DNA: TGTGCCAGCAGTTCGCGGGGAGGGAGGAACACTGAAGCTTTCTTT
CDR3: CASSSRGGRNTEAFF
V: TRBV6-2/TRBV6-3
D: NA
J: TRBJ1-1
size: NA

DNA: TGTGCCAGCAGCCAGGGGCACAATCAGCCCCAGCATTTT
CDR3: CASSQGHNQPQHF
V: TRBV6-5
D: NA
J: TRBJ1-5
size: NA

DNA: TGTGCCATTAGGGACACTGGCAATCAGCCCCAGCATTTT
CDR3: CAIRDTGNQPQHF
V: TRBV10-3
D: NA
J: TRBJ1-5
size: NA

DNA: TGTGCCAGCTCACCCGGGACAGCCAATTCACCCCTCCACTTT
CDR3: CASSPGTANSPLHF
V: TRBV18
D: TRBD1
J: TRBJ1-6
size: NA

DNA: TGTGCCAGCAGTGAGGCCACCCGGGAGCTGTTTTTT
CDR3: CASSEATRELFF
V: TRBV6-1
D: NA
J: TRBJ2-2
size: NA

DNA: TGTGCCAGCTCACCAAAACAGGGGTACACCGGGGAGCTGTTTTTT
CDR3: CASSPKQGYTGELFF
V: TRBV18
D: TRBD1
J: TRBJ2-2
size: once

DNA: TGTGCCAGTAGTAACTCGGGGGGACAGGGCAATCAGCCCCAGCATTTT
CDR3: CASSNSGGQGNQPQHF
V: TRBV19
D: TRBD1
J: TRBJ1-5
size: NA

DNA: TGTGCCAGCAGTCCCTGGGCTAGCGGAAACACCGGGGAGCTGTTTTTT
CDR3: CASSPWASGNTGELFF
V: TRBV6-2/TRBV6-3
D: TRBD2
J: TRBJ2-2
size: NA

DNA: TGTGCCAGCAGGCGGGGAAACAATCAGCCCCAGCATTTT
CDR3: CASRRGNNQPQHF
V: TRBV2
D: NA
J: TRBJ1-5
size: NA

DNA: TGTGCCAGCAGCGGGGTGATTGGGGGCCTACCTACCGGGGAGCTGTTTTTT
CDR3: CASSGVIGGLPTGELFF
V: TRBV5-4
D: NA
J: TRBJ2-2
size: NA

DNA: TGTGCCAGTAGTATAGGTGGACAGGGGGCGATGGGAACAGATACGCAGTATTTT
CDR3: CASSIGGQGAMGTDTQYF
V: TRBV19
D: TRBD1
J: TRBJ2-3
size: NA

DNA: TGTGCCTGGAGTCCGAACGGTAATGGCTACACCTTC
CDR3: CAWSPNGNGYTF
V: TRBV30
D: NA
J: TRBJ1-2
size: NA

DNA: TGTGCCAGCAGTTTAAGCCTCGGGGGTAGCTCCTATAATTCACCCCTCCACTTT
CDR3: CASSLSLGGSSYNSPLHF
V: TRBV27
D: NA
J: TRBJ1-6
size: NA

DNA: TGTGCCAGCAGCTTAACCAGCGGGGGCCACAATGAGCAGTTCTTC
CDR3: CASSLTSGGHNEQFF
V: TRBV11-3
D: TRBD2
J: TRBJ2-1
size: NA

DNA: TGTGCCAGCAGCGGAGGGGGGGTTAGAAGAGAGACCCAGTACTTC
CDR3: CASSGGGVRRETQYF
V: TRBV6-5
D: NA
J: TRBJ2-5
size: few